This T cell receptor beta chain was documented in a study of early T cells in non-severe SARS-CoV-2 infection. Background on the study: Sequencing was performed on bulk RNA from unsorted whole blood, leaving chains unpaired.

Attachment of unique molecular identifiers was made to individual cDNA molecules. A single record per CDR3 protein comes from TCRdb applying MiXCR to the 5' RACE reads. Of some 42,000 distinct CDR3 sequences in the sample, about 5.9% were seen once. Trimming removed 6 bases from V and 7 bases from J; junction bases left unmatched: 9. This CDR3 comprises 14 residues. The V gene's germline CDR1 is MNHEY and CDR2 SVGAGI. Study-wide results and caveats: Matching results from VDJdb favored anti-spike CD8 responses, leaving private and CD4 specificities undetected.

This clonotype was detected ten times or more. Its antigen is still unknown. The sequence came from an adult who was a healthcare worker with PCR-confirmed SARS-CoV-2 infection or an uninfected control (not recorded which). Sequenced here: whole blood, sampled at baseline. The V gene is TRBV6-5, the J gene TRBJ1-5; TRBD1 agrees at 7 bases. The CDR3 coding sequence is TGTGCCAGCAGCCGTACAGGGGAGGGGCAGCCCCAGCATTTT. Amino acids: CASSRTGEGQPQHF.